The entry that follows covers one T cell receptor (beta chain) sequence. Its matching antigen is unknown. A much larger clone differs from this one at a single base, so this may be a read error. TCR beta CDR3 regions were amplified from RNA. When the TCR CDR3 underwent first-round RT-PCR, the HTBI primer set was used. MiXCR was run by TCRdb on the multiplex PCR reads, yielding one entry per CDR3 protein. Here the sample spans hundreds of thousands of distinct CDR3 sequences, approximately 15% being singletons. This sample is drawn from a study of T cells in Graves' hyperthyroidism and ophthalmopathy. General study findings and limits: Appearing also in blood were most of the thyroid clonotypes expanded above 0.001.

Diagnosis of hyperthyroidism was new in patients aged 18 to 65, and its duration was under 2 months. The blood sample dates from first hyperthyroidism diagnosis, preceding any ophthalmopathy symptoms. PBMCs stemmed from about 9.7 ml fresh peripheral blood. The length of the CDR3 is 15 residues. Germline trimming cut 2 bases from V and 7 bases from J; bases unmatched to any gene: 8. CDR1 and CDR2 from the germline V gene are GTSNPN and SVGIG (reference sequence). Sequencing was performed on blood. The V and J genes are TRBV30 and TRBJ1-4, with 9 nucleotides matching TRBD1. This sequence originates from a woman between 25 and 40 years old with Graves' hyperthyroidism that later progressed to Graves' ophthalmopathy. CDR3 region: CAWSLTGGTSEKLFF. The CDR3 DNA sequence: TGTGCCTGGAGTCTCACAGGGGGCACGAGTGAAAAACTGTTTTTT.